The next 7 T cell receptor beta chains were all read from a single sample in a study of blood T cell repertoires in COVID-19. The repertoire was sequenced with immunoSEQ multiplex PCR; TCRdb's copy has only in-frame clones and lacks some. The data contain under 70,000 clones, about 93% of them singletons. Specimen: peripheral blood. The receptor set was obtained from an older man with acute or convalescent COVID-19.

This chain uses TRBV6-4 with TRBJ1-6; 7 nucleotides match TRBD1. V dropped 6 bases and J dropped 7; count of bases not matched to a gene: 9. The CDR3 sequence is 15 residues long. Germline V gives CDR1 MRHNA, CDR2 SNTAGT. CDR3 amino acids: CASSETGVGNSPLHF. CDR3 nucleotide sequence: TGTGCCAGCAGCGAAACAGGGGTGGGAAATTCACCCCTCCACTTT.

This chain uses TRBV19 with TRBJ2-3, with D possibly being TRBD2 (6 bases). Per the germline V gene, CDR1 is LNHDA and CDR2 is SQIVND (reference sequence). Trimming removed 5 bases at V and 3 bases at J, with 12 bases between. The CDR3 extends over 14 amino acids. This chain's CDR3 is CASSGDSRTDTQYF. The CDR3 DNA sequence: TGTGCCAGTAGTGGGGACTCGAGAACAGATACGCAGTATTTT.

V and J are TRBV3-1 (or the pseudogene TRBV3-2) and TRBJ2-1; 9 nucleotides match TRBD2. The germline gives CDR1 LGHDT, CDR2 YNNKEL (reference sequence). This CDR3 has 17 residues. V was clipped by 4 bases and J by 4 bases; unmatched bases: 11. The CDR3 protein is CASSRRLAETLYNEQFF. The CDR3 nucleotides read TGTGCCAGCAGCCGACGACTAGCGGAGACTTTATACAATGAGCAGTTCTTC.

This clone was seen once. V and J are TRBV4-1 and TRBJ1-4; no clear D. V was trimmed by 3 bases and J by 7 bases, leaving 12 bases between them. This CDR3 has 14 amino acids. Germline assignment: CDR1 MGHRA and CDR2 YSYEKL. The CDR3 is CASSHRRAAEKLFF. DNA for the CDR3: TGCGCCAGCAGCCACCGGCGGGCTGCTGAAAAACTGTTTTTT.

The chain uses TRBV29-1 and TRBJ2-5; a possible D gene is TRBD2 (6 bases). Germline CDR1 reads SQVTM; CDR2 reads ANQGSEA. The V gene lost 1 base and the J gene lost 7 bases, with 10 bases spanning the gap. The CDR3 length is 12 residues. CDR3 amino acids: CSVEGGVGTQYF. DNA of the CDR3: TGCAGCGTTGAAGGGGGGGTGGGGACCCAGTACTTC.

This clone has a handful of counts. The V gene is TRBV5-1, the J gene TRBJ1-4, with D maybe TRBD1 (5 bases). This CDR3 has 14 amino acids. Per the germline V gene, CDR1 is SGHRS and CDR2 is YFSETQ. Trimming took off 5 bases at V and 2 bases at J, with 10 bases between the two ends. The CDR3 DNA sequence: TGCGCCAGCAGGCTCGGGGGGACTAATGAAAAACTGTTTTTT. Translating it yields CASRLGGTNEKLFF. The variable domain in full, completed from reference TRBV5-1 and TRBJ1-4, reads KAGVTQTPRYLIKTRGQQVTLSCSPISGHRSVSWYQQTPGQGLQFLFEYFSETQRNKGNFPGRFSGRQFSNSRSEMNVSTLELGDSALYLCASRLGGTNEKLFFGSGTQLSVL.

The chain has TRBV7-8 and TRBJ2-7; 14 bases agree with TRBD2. From germline, CDR1 is SGHVS and CDR2 FQNEAQ. The CDR3 has 15 amino acids. The trim removed 1 base at V and 7 bases at J, leaving 3 bases unmatched. CDR3 sequence: CASSLGRLAGGEQYF. As DNA, the CDR3 is TGTGCCAGCAGCTTAGGTCGACTAGCGGGGGGGGAGCAGTACTTC. Full variable domain (outside the CDR3, taken from reference TRBV7-8 and TRBJ2-7): GAGVSQSPRYKVAKRGQDVALRCDPISGHVSLFWYQQALGQGPEFLTYFQNEAQLDKSGLPSDRFFAERPEGSVSTLKIQRTQQEDSAVYLCASSLGRLAGGEQYFGPGTRLTVT.